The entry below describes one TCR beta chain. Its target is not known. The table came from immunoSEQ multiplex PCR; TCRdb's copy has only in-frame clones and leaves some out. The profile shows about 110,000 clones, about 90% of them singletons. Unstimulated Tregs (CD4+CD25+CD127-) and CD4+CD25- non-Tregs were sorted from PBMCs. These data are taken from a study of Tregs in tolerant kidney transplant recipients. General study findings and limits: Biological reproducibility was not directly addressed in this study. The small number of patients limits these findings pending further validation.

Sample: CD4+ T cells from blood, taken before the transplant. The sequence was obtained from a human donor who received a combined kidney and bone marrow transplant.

CDR3 nucleotides: TGTGCCAGCAGCTTAGTGTCAGGGGATGGCTACACCTTC. Its translation: CASSLVSGDGYTF. V usage is TRBV7-9 and J usage is TRBJ1-2; D is possibly TRBD1 (6 bases). Between the trimmed V and J ends, which lost 1 base and 6 bases, there was a span of 9 bases. The CDR3 sequence is 13 residues long. Germline CDR1 is SEHNR and CDR2 is FQNEAQ (reference sequence).